The 4 T cell receptor beta chains below come from one sample, sequenced in a study of blood T cell repertoires in COVID-19. The method was immunoSEQ multiplex PCR; TCRdb's version includes in-frame clones alone and lacks a portion of them. The sample has roughly 260,000 clones, roughly 86% seen once. Source material: peripheral blood. These receptors all stem from a woman in her fifties or sixties with acute or convalescent COVID-19.

The chain recombines TRBV2 with TRBJ2-5, with 8 bases identical to TRBD2. This CDR3 comprises 15 residues. In germline, CDR1 is SNHLY, CDR2 FYNNEI. J gave up 2 bases and V 6 bases, and 8 bases lay outside the gene matches. CDR3 in amino acids: CASRRSGTSQETQYF. The CDR3 DNA reads as TGTGCCAGCAGGCGATCTGGGACTAGTCAAGAGACCCAGTACTTC. Combining the CDR3 with reference TRBV2 and TRBJ2-5 gives the whole variable domain EPEVTQTPSHQVTQMGQEVILRCVPISNHLYFYWYRQILGQKVEFLVSFYNNEISEKSEIFDDQFSVERPDGSNFTLKIRSTKLEDSAMYFCASRRSGTSQETQYFGPGTRLLVL.

This clone has just one count. The chain uses TRBV7-7 and TRBJ2-4; 7 bases are a match to TRBD2. The CDR3 extends over 19 amino acids. Germline trimming cut 2 bases from V and 0 bases from J; bases unmatched to any gene: 13. CDR1 is SSHAT, CDR2 FNYEAQ, per germline (reference sequence). Here the CDR3 reads CASSLSFILWGGAKNIQYF. CDR3 nucleotides: TGTGCCAGCAGCTTATCTTTCATCCTATGGGGGGGAGCCAAAAACATTCAGTACTTC.

The V and J genes are TRBV7-9 and TRBJ2-2, with 8 bases aligning to TRBD2. CDR1 SEHNR and CDR2 FQNEAQ come from the germline V gene (reference sequence). J was trimmed by 3 bases and V by 3 bases; bases with no gene match: 3. The CDR3 is made up of 15 amino acids. The CDR3 sequence: CASSFRTSYTGELFF. For the CDR3, the DNA is TGTGCCAGCAGCTTTCGGACTAGCTACACCGGGGAGCTGTTTTTT.

The CDR3 region is CAIGTSGRAANTGELFF. CDR3 in DNA: TGTGCCATCGGGACTAGCGGGAGGGCCGCGAACACCGGGGAGCTGTTTTTT. The V gene is TRBV27, the J gene TRBJ2-2, with 16 bases identical to TRBD2. The germline V gene encodes CDR1 MNHEY and CDR2 SMNVEV (reference sequence). This CDR3 is 17 amino acids long. V lost 10 bases to trimming and J lost 0 bases; unmatched junction nucleotides: 5.